This T cell receptor (beta chain) stems from a study of technical replicates of blood from a few donors. The repertoire was sequenced with immunoSEQ multiplex PCR; TCRdb's copy has only in-frame clones and lacks some. The sample holds 75,000 to 95,000 clones; about nine tenths are singletons and the top ten take more than 0.25%. This CDR3 has 14 residues. CDR1 is SGDLS and CDR2 is YYNGEE in the germline V gene. V trimming: 3 bases; J trimming: 7 bases; junction bases outside the gene matches: 7. The sample taken for sequencing was T cells isolated from PBMCs. The rearrangement uses TRBV9 and TRBJ1-2; 9 bases align to TRBD1. The sequence derives from a human donor in good health. The CDR3 coding sequence is TGTGCCAGCAGCGCGGGACAGGGTCCCGGTGGCTACACCTTC. Its protein is CASSAGQGPGGYTF.